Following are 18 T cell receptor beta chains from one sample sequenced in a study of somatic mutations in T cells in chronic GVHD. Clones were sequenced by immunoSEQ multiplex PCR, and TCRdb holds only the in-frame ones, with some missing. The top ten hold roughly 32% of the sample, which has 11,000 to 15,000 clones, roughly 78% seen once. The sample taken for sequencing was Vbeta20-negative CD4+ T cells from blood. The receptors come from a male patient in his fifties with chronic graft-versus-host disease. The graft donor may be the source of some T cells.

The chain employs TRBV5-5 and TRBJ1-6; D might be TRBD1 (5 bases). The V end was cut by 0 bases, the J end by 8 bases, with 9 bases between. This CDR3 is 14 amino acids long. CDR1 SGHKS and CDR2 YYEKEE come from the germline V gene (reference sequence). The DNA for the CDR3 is TGTGCCAGCAGCTTGGAAGTAGGGGATTCACCCCTCCACTTT. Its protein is CASSLEVGDSPLHF.

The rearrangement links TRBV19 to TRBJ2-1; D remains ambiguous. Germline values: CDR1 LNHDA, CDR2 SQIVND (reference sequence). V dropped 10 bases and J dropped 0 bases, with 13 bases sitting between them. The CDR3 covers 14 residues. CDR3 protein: CATNERSSYNEQFF. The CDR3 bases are TGTGCCACCAATGAACGGAGCTCCTACAATGAGCAGTTCTTC.

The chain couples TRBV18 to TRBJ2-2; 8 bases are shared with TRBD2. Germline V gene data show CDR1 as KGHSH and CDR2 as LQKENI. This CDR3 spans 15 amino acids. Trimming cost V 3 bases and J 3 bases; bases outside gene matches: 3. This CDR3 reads CASSPTSGYTGELFF. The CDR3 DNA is TGTGCCAGCTCACCCACTAGCGGCTACACCGGGGAGCTGTTTTTT.

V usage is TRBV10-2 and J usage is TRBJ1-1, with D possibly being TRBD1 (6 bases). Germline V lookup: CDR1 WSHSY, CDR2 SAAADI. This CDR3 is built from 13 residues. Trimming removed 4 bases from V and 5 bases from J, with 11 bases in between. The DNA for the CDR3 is TGCGCCAGCAGTGCCAAACAGGGAACTGAAGCTTTCTTT. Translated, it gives CASSAKQGTEAFF.

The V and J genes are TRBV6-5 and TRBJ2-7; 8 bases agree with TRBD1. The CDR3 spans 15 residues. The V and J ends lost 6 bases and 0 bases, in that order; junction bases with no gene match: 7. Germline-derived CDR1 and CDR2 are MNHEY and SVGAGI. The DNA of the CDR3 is TGTGCCAGCAGATACAACAGGGGGGACTCCTACGAGCAGTACTTC. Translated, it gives CASRYNRGDSYEQYF.

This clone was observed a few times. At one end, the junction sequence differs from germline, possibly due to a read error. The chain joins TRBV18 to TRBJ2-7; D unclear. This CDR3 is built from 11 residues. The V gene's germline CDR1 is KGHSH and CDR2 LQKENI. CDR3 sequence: CASSDSHEQYF. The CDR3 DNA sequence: TGTGCCAGCTCTGACTCCCACGAGCAGTACTTC.

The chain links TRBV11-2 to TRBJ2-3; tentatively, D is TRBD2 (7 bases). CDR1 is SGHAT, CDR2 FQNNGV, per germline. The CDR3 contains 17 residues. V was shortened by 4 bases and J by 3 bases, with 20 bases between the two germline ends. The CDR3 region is CASSSATTGGRTDTQYF. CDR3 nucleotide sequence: TGTGCCAGCAGCTCCGCGACGACGGGGGGCAGGACAGATACGCAGTATTTT.

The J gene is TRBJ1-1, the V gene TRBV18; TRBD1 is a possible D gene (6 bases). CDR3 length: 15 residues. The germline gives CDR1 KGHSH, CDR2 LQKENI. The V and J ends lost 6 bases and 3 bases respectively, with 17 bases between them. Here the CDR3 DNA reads TGTGCCAGCTCGCGACAGGCCCCAAGGGACACTGAAGCTTTCTTT. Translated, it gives CASSRQAPRDTEAFF.

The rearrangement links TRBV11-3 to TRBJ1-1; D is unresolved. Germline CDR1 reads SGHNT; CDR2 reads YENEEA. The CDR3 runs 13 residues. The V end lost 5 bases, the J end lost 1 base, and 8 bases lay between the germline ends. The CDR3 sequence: CASSATRNTEAFF. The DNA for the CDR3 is TGTGCCAGCAGCGCGACACGGAACACTGAAGCTTTCTTT.

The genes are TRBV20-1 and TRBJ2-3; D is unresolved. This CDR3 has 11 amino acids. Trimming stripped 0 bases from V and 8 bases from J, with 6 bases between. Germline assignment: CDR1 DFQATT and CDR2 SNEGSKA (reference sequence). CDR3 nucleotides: TGCAGTGCTAGAGATTCGGGTACGCAGTATTTT. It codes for CSARDSGTQYF.

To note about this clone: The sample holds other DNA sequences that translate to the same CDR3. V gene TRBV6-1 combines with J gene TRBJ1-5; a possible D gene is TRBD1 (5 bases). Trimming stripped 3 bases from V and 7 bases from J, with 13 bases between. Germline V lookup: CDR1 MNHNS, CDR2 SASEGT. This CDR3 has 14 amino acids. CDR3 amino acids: CASSEGGLRQPQHF. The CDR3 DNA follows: TGTGCCAGCAGTGAGGGGGGGTTAAGGCAGCCCCAGCATTTT.

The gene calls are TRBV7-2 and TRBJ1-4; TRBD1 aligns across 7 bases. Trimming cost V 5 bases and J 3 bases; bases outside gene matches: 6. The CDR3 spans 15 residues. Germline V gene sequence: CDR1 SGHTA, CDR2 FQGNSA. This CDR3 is CASSPGDSSNEKLFF. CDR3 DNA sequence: TGTGCCAGCAGCCCCGGGGACAGTTCTAATGAAAAACTGTTTTTT.

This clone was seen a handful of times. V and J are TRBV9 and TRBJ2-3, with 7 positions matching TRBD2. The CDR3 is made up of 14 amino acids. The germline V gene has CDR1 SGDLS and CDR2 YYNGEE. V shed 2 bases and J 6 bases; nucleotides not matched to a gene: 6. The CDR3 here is CASSVGGNLDTQYF. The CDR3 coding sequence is TGTGCCAGCAGCGTGGGGGGGAATCTGGATACGCAGTATTTT.

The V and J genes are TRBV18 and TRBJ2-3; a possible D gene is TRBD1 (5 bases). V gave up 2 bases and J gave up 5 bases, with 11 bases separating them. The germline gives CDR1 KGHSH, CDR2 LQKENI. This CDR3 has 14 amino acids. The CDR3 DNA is TGTGCCAGCTCACCAGGGGCAAGGGAAGATACGCAGTATTTT. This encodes CASSPGAREDTQYF.

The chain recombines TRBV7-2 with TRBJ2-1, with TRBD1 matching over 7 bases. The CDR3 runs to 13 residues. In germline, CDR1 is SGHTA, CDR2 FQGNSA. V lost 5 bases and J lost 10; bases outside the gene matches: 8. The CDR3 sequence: CASSAQGEGEQFF. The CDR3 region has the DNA TGTGCCAGCAGCGCCCAGGGGGAAGGGGAGCAGTTCTTC.

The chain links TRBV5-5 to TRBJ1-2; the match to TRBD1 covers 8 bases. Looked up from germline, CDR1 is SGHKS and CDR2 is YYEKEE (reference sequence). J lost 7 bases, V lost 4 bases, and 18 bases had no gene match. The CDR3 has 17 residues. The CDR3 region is CASSQAGRGQKIGGYTF. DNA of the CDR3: TGTGCCAGCAGCCAAGCGGGCAGGGGGCAAAAAATCGGTGGCTACACCTTC.

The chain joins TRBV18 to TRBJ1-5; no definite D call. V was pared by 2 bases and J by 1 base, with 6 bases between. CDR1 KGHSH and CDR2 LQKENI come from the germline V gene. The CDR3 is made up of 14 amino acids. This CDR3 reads CASSPDTSNQPQHF. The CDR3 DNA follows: TGTGCCAGCTCACCAGACACAAGCAATCAGCCCCAGCATTTT.

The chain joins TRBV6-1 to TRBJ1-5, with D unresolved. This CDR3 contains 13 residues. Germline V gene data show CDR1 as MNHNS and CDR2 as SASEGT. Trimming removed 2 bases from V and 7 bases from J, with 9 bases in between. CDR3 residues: CASSEHESQPQHF. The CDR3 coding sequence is TGTGCCAGCAGTGAACACGAGTCCCAGCCCCAGCATTTT.